This T cell receptor (beta chain) was identified in a study of shared clonotypes between healthy human individuals (dated by TCRdb to 2019 to 2021). Regarding the research as a whole: Two women and three men aged 18 to 49 years were included in the cohort. Per donor, leukapheresis produced somewhere between about 0.9 and 9 billion PBMCs. For each donor, CD4 naive and CD4 memory were each given three plates, CD8 naive was given two plates, and CD8 memory was given one plate. Libraries were prepared and TCR repertoires were sequenced by different laboratories using diverse techniques, in order to increase sequencing depth and limit assay-specific biases. The study deeply sequenced blood TCR repertoires of several healthy adults to estimate repertoire size and the extent of clonotype sharing between individuals. Points the paper makes about the study in general: Compared with non-shared clonotypes, clonotypes shared by all four sorted-subset donors had higher generation probabilities. Because the study included a small number of donors, the genetic and exposure-history diversity represented was limited. Across a few donors, about 5.2% of naive CD4, over 3% of naive CD8, 2.3% of memory CD4, and around 0.4% of memory CD8 clonotypes were shared. Pairwise subsampling led to the expectation that sequencing depth would affect the degree of clonotype sharing among donors. Only blood was sampled, and tissue TCR repertoires likely differ from those in blood. Estimated clonotype richness was generally larger for naive than for memory subsets. Rarefaction of sorted-subset datasets indicated incomplete sequencing despite the large sequencing depth.

Healthy HIV-negative adults with no recently reported acute infections or vaccinations were included as donors. Every donor was a Caucasian adult residing in Nashville, Tennessee, USA. CD4+ T cells were enriched through magnetic negative selection, after which naive cells were positively selected on CD45RA and the remaining negative fraction served as the memory subset. After blood collection by leukapheresis, PBMCs were isolated using Ficoll-Histopaque density gradient centrifugation and then cryopreserved in the vapor phase of liquid nitrogen. Analytical flow cytometry was used to check the purity and quantity of every magnetically sorted T cell population. Each sorted fraction had its genomic DNA isolated and then quantified by UV absorbance on a Nanodrop 2000c. This clone was seen only a few times. This receptor's antigen is unknown. No clone much larger than this one lies a single base away; base qualities are absent.

TCR CDR3 regions were amplified from genomic DNA by multiplex PCR using the deep immunoSEQ assay. Genomic DNA extracted from each cell subset was distributed evenly over all wells of several immunoSEQ 96-well plates, and each plate served as one replicate. For sorted subsets, 150 to 250 ng of genomic DNA, equivalent to some 33,000 T cell genomes, went into each replicate PCR. The purified libraries were quantified using a Qubit 3.0 fluorometer, sized with a Bioanalyzer 2100, and then quantified again using the KAPA Library Quantification kit. Each immunoSEQ 96-well plate was sequenced on its own single-read 150-cycle Illumina NextSeq 550 flow cell. The authors' analysis ran thus. Because only junctional sequences without quality scores were contained in the immunoSEQ output, filtering matching that applied to full-length reads could not be performed. Sequences were annotated with PyIR, a Python wrapper for IgBLAST v1.9, and V/J genes and CDR3 were assigned using IMGT germline references. Reads were filtered out if the reads had weak V/J assignments (E-value above 1e-6), no CDR3, stop codons, out-of-frame junctions, or ambiguous translated residues. A V3J clonotype was defined by an identical inferred V gene, J gene, and CDR3 amino acid sequence. The percentage overlap between two repertoires was calculated by dividing the number of shared unique clonotypes by the size of the smaller repertoire. Repertoire richness was assessed with RTK rarefaction, the Chao1 estimator, and Recon v2.1 estimates of unobserved clonotypes. Generation probabilities for all TCRbeta clonotypes obtained by the gDNA method from a few donors were computed using OLGA. This is the immuneACCESS table as TCRdb keeps it, with only in-frame sequences that have V and J called. A part of the clones is gone; compared with another copy, unresolved V genes explain less than half, and the rest is unexplained. The D gene and trimming were derived from the DNA, and the V and J assignments and clone size from that table. The sample table contains 850,000 to 1,200,000 clones; only one count was recorded for about 75% of them. The top ten hold roughly 1.4% of the sample.

The germline V gene gives CDR1 as SGHAT and CDR2 as FQNNGV. V loses 3 bases of germline sequence and J loses 4 bases, and the interval between the two ends is 12 bases. From the cysteine up to the phenylalanine, the CDR3 has a length of 14 residues. Only CDR3 DNA is held: 42 bases, read in frame from base 1. Sequencing used memory CD4+ T cells sorted from blood. In the paper's terms, the cell subset or site label means: CD45RA-negative fraction. The sequence came from a man younger than 35 in good health. The receptor chain draws on TRBV11-2 and TRBJ1-1, and possibly TRBD1, on 5 matching bases. The CDR3 has the sequence CASSLNRGSTEAFF. The DNA sequence is TGTGCCAGCAGCTTGAACCGGGGGAGCACTGAAGCTTTCTTT.